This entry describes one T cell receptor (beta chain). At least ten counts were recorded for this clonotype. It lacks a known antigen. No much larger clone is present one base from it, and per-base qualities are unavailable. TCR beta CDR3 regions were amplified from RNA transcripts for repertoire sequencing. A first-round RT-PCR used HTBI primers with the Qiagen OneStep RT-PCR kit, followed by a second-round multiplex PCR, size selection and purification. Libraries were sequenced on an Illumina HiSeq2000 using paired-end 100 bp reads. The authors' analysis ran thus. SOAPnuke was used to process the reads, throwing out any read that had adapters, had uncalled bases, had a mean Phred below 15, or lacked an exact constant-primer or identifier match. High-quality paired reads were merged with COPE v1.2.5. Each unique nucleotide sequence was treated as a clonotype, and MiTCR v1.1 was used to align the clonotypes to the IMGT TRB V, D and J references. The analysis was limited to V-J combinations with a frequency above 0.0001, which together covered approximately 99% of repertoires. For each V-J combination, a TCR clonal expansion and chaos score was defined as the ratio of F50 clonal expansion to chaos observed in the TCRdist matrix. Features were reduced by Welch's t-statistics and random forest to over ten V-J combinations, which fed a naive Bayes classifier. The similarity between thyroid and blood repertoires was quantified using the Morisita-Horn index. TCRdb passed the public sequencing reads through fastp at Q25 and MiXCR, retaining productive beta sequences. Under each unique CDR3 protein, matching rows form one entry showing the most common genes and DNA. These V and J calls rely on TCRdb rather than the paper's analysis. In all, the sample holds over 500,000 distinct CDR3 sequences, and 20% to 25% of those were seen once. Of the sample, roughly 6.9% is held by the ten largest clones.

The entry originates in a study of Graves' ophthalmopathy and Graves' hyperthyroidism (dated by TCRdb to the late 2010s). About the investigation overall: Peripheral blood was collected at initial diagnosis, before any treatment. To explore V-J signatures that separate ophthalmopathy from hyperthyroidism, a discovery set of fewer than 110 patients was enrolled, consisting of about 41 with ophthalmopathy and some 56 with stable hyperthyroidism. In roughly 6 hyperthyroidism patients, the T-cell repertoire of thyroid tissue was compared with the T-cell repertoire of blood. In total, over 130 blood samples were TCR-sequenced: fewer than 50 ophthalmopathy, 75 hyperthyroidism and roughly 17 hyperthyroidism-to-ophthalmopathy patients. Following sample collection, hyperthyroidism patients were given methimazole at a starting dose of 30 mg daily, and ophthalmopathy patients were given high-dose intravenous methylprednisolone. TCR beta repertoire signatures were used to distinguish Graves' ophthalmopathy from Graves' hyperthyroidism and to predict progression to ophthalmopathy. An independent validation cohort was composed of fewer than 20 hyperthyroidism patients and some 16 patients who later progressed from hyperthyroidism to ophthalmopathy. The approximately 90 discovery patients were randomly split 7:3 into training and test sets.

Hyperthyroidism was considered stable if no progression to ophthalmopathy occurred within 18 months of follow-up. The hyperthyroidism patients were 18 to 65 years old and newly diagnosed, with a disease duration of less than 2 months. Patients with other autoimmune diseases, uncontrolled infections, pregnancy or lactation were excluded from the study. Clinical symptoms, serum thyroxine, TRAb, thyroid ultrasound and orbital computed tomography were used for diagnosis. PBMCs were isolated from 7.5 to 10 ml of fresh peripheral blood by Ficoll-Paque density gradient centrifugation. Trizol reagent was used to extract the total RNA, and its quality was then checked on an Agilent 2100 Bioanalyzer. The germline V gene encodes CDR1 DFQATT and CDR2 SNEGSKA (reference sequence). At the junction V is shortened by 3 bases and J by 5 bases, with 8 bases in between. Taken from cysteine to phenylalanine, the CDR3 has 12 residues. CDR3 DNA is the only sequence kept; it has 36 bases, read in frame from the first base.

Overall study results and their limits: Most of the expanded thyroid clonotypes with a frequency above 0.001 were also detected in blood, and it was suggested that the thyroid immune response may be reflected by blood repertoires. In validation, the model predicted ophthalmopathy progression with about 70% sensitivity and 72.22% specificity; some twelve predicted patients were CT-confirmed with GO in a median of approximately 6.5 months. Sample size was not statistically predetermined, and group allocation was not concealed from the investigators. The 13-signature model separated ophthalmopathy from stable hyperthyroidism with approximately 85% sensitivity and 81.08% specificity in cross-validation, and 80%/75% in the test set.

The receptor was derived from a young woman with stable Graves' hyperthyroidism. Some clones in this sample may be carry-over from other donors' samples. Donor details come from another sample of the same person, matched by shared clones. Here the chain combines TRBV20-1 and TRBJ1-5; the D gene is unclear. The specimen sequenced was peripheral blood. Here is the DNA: TGCAGTGCTAGTAAGGGCGATCAGCCCCAGCATTTT. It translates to CSASKGDQPQHF.